This T cell receptor beta chain was found in a study of identical twins. Study results and limitations: A partial confounding effect on zero-insertion analyses could come from invariant MAIT and iNKT cells. Whereas memory repertoires showed no such difference, abundant cord blood beta clonotypes carried fewer insertions. Compared with models, monozygotic twins showed more out-of-frame TCR alpha sharing.

TCRdb passed the 5' RACE reads through MiXCR, listing each CDR3 protein once. The repertoire has hundreds of thousands of distinct CDR3 sequences, 7.5% of them found once; the top ten carry about 1.8%. The table lists this clonotype with many counts. Its antigen is undetermined. Germline assignment: CDR1 MGHDK and CDR2 SYGVNS. Trimming cost V 0 bases and J 2 bases, with 13 bases left between them. The CDR3 runs to 16 residues. These data were also filed under a second study, of yellow fever vaccine responses in identical twins.

The chain is built from TRBV25-1 and TRBJ1-1; D is uncertain. Sequenced input: memory (CD45RO+) T cells sorted from blood. The TCR originated in a woman younger than 35 in good health. CDR3 sequence: CASSEYDYRTNTEAFF. CDR3 in DNA: TGTGCCAGCAGTGAATATGACTATCGAACAAACACTGAAGCTTTCTTT.